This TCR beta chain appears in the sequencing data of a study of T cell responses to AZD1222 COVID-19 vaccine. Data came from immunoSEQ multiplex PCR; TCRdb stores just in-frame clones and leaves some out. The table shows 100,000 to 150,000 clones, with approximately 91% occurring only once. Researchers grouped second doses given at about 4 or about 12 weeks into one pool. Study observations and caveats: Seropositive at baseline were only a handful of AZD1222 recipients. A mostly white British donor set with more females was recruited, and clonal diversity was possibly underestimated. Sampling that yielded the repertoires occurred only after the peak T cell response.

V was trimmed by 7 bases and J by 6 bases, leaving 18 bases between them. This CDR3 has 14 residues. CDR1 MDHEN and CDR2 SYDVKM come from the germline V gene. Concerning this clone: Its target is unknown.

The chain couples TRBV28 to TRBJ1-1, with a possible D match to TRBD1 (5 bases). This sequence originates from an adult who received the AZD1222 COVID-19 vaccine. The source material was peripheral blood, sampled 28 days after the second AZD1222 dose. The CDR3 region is CASILRGGWPEAFF. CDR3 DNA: TGTGCCAGCATCCTTCGGGGGGGATGGCCTGAAGCTTTCTTT.